This T cell receptor (beta chain) emerged from a study of beta chain features in type 1 diabetes. Findings of the study overall: PCR might show a preference for shorter templates, equally across patients and controls. Patients with Type 1 diabetes showed moderately but significantly shorter TCRB CDR3s in all four CD4+ subsets.

Reverse transcription of all isolated RNA meant that expressed TCRB transcripts were sequenced. Some clones are missing from TCRdb's copy, which holds only in-frame ones; the method was immunoSEQ multiplex PCR. The repertoire consists of a few hundred thousand clones, with over 11% occurring once and the leading ten covering less than 0.04%. With regard to this clone: No antigen is known for it.

CD45RO/CCR7/CD25/CD127/CD95/CD27 staining was used to isolate CD4+ naive, central memory, regulatory and stem cell-like memory cells by sorting. Each sorted population was over 98% pure. V lost 5 bases, J lost 6 bases, and 7 bases stayed unmatched. This CDR3 has 14 residues. Germline V CDR1 and CDR2: MNHEY, SVGAGI. The chain has TRBV6-5 and TRBJ2-7; TRBD1 matches at 10 bases. Specimen: naive CD4+ T cells from blood. This clonotype originated in a man between 25 and 39 years old in good health. CDR3 loop: CASSQGQGTAEQYF. CDR3 nucleotide sequence: TGTGCCAGCAGTCAGGGACAGGGGACGGCCGAGCAGTACTTC.